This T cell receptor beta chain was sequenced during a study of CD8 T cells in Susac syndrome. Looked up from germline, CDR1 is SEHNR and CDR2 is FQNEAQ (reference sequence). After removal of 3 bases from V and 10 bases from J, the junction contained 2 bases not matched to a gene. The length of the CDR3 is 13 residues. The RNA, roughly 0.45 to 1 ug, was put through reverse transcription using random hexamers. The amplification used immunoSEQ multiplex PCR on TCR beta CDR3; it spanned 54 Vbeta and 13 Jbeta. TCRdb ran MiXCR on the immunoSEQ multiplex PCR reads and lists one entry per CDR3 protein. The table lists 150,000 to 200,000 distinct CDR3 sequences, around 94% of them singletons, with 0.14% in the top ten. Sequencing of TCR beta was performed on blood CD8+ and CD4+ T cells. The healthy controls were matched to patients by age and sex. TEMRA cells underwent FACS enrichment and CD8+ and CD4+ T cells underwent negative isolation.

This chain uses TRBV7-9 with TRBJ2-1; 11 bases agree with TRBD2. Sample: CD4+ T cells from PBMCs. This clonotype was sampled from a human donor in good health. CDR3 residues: CASSFSGGAEQFF. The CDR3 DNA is TGTGCCAGCAGCTTTAGCGGGGGGGCCGAGCAGTTCTTC.